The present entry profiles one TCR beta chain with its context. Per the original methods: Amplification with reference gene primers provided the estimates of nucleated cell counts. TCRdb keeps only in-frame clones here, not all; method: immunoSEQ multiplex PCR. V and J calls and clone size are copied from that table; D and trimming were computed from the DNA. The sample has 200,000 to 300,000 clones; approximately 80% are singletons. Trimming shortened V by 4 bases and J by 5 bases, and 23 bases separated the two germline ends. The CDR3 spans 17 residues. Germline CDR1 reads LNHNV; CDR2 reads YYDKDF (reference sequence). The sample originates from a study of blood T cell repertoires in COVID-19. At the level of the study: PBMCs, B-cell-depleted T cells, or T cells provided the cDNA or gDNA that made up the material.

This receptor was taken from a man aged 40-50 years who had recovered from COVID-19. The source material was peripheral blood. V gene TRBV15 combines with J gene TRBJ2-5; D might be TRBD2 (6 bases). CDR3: CATSMSGGMDGLETQYF. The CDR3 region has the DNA TGTGCCACCAGCATGTCAGGAGGGATGGATGGATTGGAGACCCAGTACTTC.